A single sample gave rise to the 18 T cell receptor beta chains below, sequenced in a study of blood T cell repertoires in COVID-19. Produced via immunoSEQ multiplex PCR; TCRdb's table is partial and in-frame only. The sample shows around 300,000 clones, 80% to 90% of them seen only once. The sample was PBMCs or T cells enriched from blood (not recorded which). The receptors shown here come from a woman younger than 30 who had recovered from COVID-19.

The rearrangement uses TRBV19 and TRBJ2-7, with 8 bases lining up with TRBD1. The CDR3 has 15 residues. After removal of 5 bases from V and 3 bases from J, the junction contained 9 bases not matched to a gene. The germline CDR1 and CDR2 sequences are LNHDA and SQIVND (reference sequence). This chain's CDR3 is CASSPQAGGVYEQYF. CDR3 sequence (DNA): TGTGCCAGTAGTCCCCAAGCAGGGGGCGTCTACGAGCAGTACTTC.

This clone was seen only once. This chain joins TRBV19 and TRBJ1-1; no definite D call. The V and J ends lost 7 bases and 5 bases respectively, with 20 bases between them. This CDR3 comprises 15 residues. Per the germline V gene, CDR1 is LNHDA and CDR2 is SQIVND (reference sequence). CDR3 nucleotides: TGTGCCAGTAATCCGGAGGGAGGGTATTATACTGAAGCTTTCTTT. It specifies CASNPEGGYYTEAFF.

V and J are TRBV4-1 and TRBJ2-3; TRBD2 matches at 9 bases. V was clipped by 4 bases and J by 5 bases; unmatched bases: 10. This CDR3 contains 16 residues. In germline, CDR1 is MGHRA, CDR2 YSYEKL. The CDR3 loop is CASSPWTSVSIDTQYF. The CDR3 coding sequence is TGCGCCAGCAGCCCGTGGACTAGCGTATCTATAGATACGCAGTATTTT.

V usage is TRBV12-2 and J usage is TRBJ2-1; the table gives TRBD2 as D, unverified against the DNA. TRBV12-2 is noted as a pseudogene. This CDR3 comprises 15 residues. This chain's CDR3 is CASRWILAGVDEQFF. The CDR3 nucleotides are TGTGCAAGTCGCTGGATACTAGCGGGGGTCGATGAGCAGTTCTTC.

The J gene is TRBJ1-2, the V gene TRBV10-1; 9 bases are a match to TRBD1. Germline CDR1 reads WNHNN; CDR2 reads SYGVQD (reference sequence). This CDR3 is built from 13 residues. The V gene end was trimmed by 6 bases and the J gene end by 6 bases; junction bases not matched to a gene: 5. The CDR3 loop is CASSDGTGNGYTF. CDR3 DNA sequence: TGCGCCAGCAGCGATGGGACAGGGAATGGCTACACCTTC.

The chain links TRBV25-1 to TRBJ1-4; D gene uncertain. Trimming shortened V by 6 bases and J by 10 bases, and 15 bases separated the two germline ends. Germline loops: CDR1 MGHDK, CDR2 SYGVNS. This CDR3 comprises 13 residues. The DNA for the CDR3 is TGTGCCAGCAGCAAGGAGTCTTGGAGAAAACTGTTTTTT. Encoded protein: CASSKESWRKLFF.

There are a few counts of this clone. CDR3 sequence reads: CAISDPTSKFADTQYF. CDR3 DNA: TGTGCCATCAGTGACCCGACTAGTAAATTCGCAGATACGCAGTATTTT. V gene TRBV10-3 combines with J gene TRBJ2-3, with D perhaps TRBD2 (6 bases). The CDR3 is made up of 16 amino acids. V was shortened by 3 bases and J by 4 bases, with 17 bases between the two germline ends. CDR1 ENHRY and CDR2 SYGVKD come from the germline V gene.

V and J are TRBV4-1 and TRBJ2-7; the D gene is possibly TRBD1 (6 bases). The CDR3 runs 16 residues. V lost 4 bases and J 0 bases, leaving 16 bases between the germline ends. The germline CDR1 and CDR2 sequences are MGHRA and YSYEKL. DNA for the CDR3: TGCGCCAGCAGCCTCACAGGGCAGGGGTCCTCCTACGAGCAGTACTTC. As protein: CASSLTGQGSSYEQYF.

The chain has TRBV9 and TRBJ2-1; the match to TRBD1 covers 8 bases. V shed 3 bases and J 2 bases; nucleotides not matched to a gene: 7. The CDR3 contains 16 residues. The germline CDR1 and CDR2 sequences are SGDLS and YYNGEE. The CDR3, as DNA: TGTGCCAGCAGCGCCTTGGACAGGGCCACCTACAATGAGCAGTTCTTC. Amino acid sequence: CASSALDRATYNEQFF.

About this clone itself: Sequence at one end of the junction differs from germline and may be a read error. This sequence joins TRBV6-5 and TRBJ2-3; D possibly corresponds to TRBD1 (7 bases). The germline CDR1 and CDR2 sequences are MNHEY and SVGAGI. The CDR3 has 15 residues. As DNA, the CDR3 is TGTGCCAGCAGTGACTCCAGGGGGAGGACAGATACGCAGTATTTT. Translating it yields CASSDSRGRTDTQYF.

V gene TRBV28 combines with J gene TRBJ2-3; 15 bases align to TRBD2. The CDR3 spans 21 residues. V lost 3 bases and J lost 0; bases outside the gene matches: 13. Germline V gives CDR1 MDHEN, CDR2 SYDVKM. In nucleotides, the CDR3 is TGTGCCAGCAGTTTCTCCGGACTAGCGGGGGGGTTGGGCTCTAGCACAGATACGCAGTATTTT. It encodes CASSFSGLAGGLGSSTDTQYF. The whole variable domain, remainder taken from reference TRBV28 and TRBJ2-3, is DVKVTQSSRYLVKRTGEKVFLECVQDMDHENMFWYRQDPGLGLRLIYFSYDVKMKEKGDIPEGYSVSREKKERFSLILESASTNQTSMYLCASSFSGLAGGLGSSTDTQYFGPGTRLTVL.

The J gene is TRBJ2-7, the V gene TRBV7-9, with D perhaps TRBD1 (6 bases). Deletions cut 6 bases from V and 0 bases from J, with 21 bases between. Germline CDR1 is SEHNR and CDR2 is FQNEAQ (reference sequence). CDR3 length: 17 amino acids. Here the CDR3 reads CASSFGQFSLSSYEQYF. CDR3 coding DNA: TGTGCCAGCAGTTTTGGACAGTTCTCATTAAGCTCCTACGAGCAGTACTTC.

This clone was picked up one time. The chain uses TRBV7-9 and TRBJ2-2, with D tentatively TRBD2 (5 bases). The CDR3 loop spans 16 amino acids. Germline CDR1 is SEHNR and CDR2 is FQNEAQ (reference sequence). Trimming pared 1 base from V and 10 bases from J, leaving 19 bases between. CDR3 residues: CASSLEASLAEEELFF. DNA for the CDR3: TGTGCCAGCAGCTTAGAGGCTAGCTTGGCCGAAGAGGAGCTGTTTTTT.

This clone was recorded once. This chain connects TRBV4-1 to TRBJ1-2, with 9 bases that match TRBD1. The length of the CDR3 is 13 residues. The J segment lost 5 bases and the V segment lost 8 bases, leaving 6 bases of the junction unmatched. Germline CDR1 reads MGHRA; CDR2 reads YSYEKL. The CDR3 nucleotides read TGCGCCAGCCCTTCCGGGACAGGGTATGGCTACACCTTC. Its protein product is CASPSGTGYGYTF.

The chain links TRBV11-2 to TRBJ1-6; 7 bases match TRBD1. The CDR3 consists of 16 residues. V trimming: 1 base; J trimming: 6 bases; junction bases outside the gene matches: 6. Germline assignment: CDR1 SGHAT and CDR2 FQNNGV. Here the CDR3 reads CASSLGQGVGNSPLHF. Here the CDR3 DNA reads TGTGCCAGCAGCTTAGGGCAGGGGGTCGGTAATTCACCCCTCCACTTT.

The chain carries TRBV2 and TRBJ2-7; no clear D. This CDR3 has 11 amino acids. The germline V gene has CDR1 SNHLY and CDR2 FYNNEI. Trimming removed 1 base from V and 6 bases from J, with 4 bases in between. The CDR3 spells CASSEGVEQYF. DNA of the CDR3: TGTGCCAGCAGTGAAGGAGTCGAGCAGTACTTC. Full variable domain (remainder filled in from reference TRBV2 and TRBJ2-7): EPEVTQTPSHQVTQMGQEVILRCVPISNHLYFYWYRQILGQKVEFLVSFYNNEISEKSEIFDDQFSVERPDGSNFTLKIRSTKLEDSAMYFCASSEGVEQYFGPGTRLTVT.

The table lists this clone with a few counts. J is TRBJ2-2 and V is TRBV27, with TRBD1 identical over 8 bases. CDR3 length: 14 amino acids. With 5 bases clipped from V and 5 bases from J, the junction kept 4 bases outside the gene matches. Germline V gene lookup returns CDR1 MNHEY and CDR2 SMNVEV (reference sequence). The CDR3 DNA is TGTGCCAGCAGTCGACAGGGGAGTACCGGGGAGCTGTTTTTT. The encoded protein is CASSRQGSTGELFF.

This clone was detected many times. The chain employs TRBV5-4 and TRBJ2-3; 7 bases align to TRBD2. Losses at the gene ends were 4 bases for V and 3 bases for J; bases not matched to a gene: 8. The CDR3 is 15 amino acids. Germline lookup yields CDR1 SGHNT and CDR2 YYREEE (reference sequence). The CDR3 loop is CASSLDSGLTDTQYF. DNA for the CDR3: TGTGCCAGCAGCCTGGATAGCGGGCTGACAGATACGCAGTATTTT.